The sequence of this T cell receptor (beta chain) was determined in a study of blood T cells in healthy people across ages (dated by TCRdb to between 2015 and 2017). Regarding the research as a whole: Template switching captured roughly one uniquely barcoded TCR beta cDNA molecule per two T cells in model experiments. To track age-related changes in TCR beta repertoire diversity, the study relied on deep sequencing normalized with unique cDNA molecular identifiers. Four age groups were formed from the donors: young (average roughly 15 years), middle-aged (approximately 40), aged (under 70) and long-lived (roughly 88). To avoid experimental bias, donors of different ages were distributed randomly across sequencing lanes. For two donors (one aged 18 to 30 and one aged 80 or older), the study analyzed two additional independent replicas of 1 million unique cDNA reads from the same blood draw.

Broad study findings and their caveats: Compared with the aged group, more naive CD4+ T cells, fewer expanded clones and increased TCR diversity were shown by the long-lived group, suggesting age selection. The CMV infection status of donors was not known, potentially confounding age-related changes in expanded clonotypes. Bulk unsorted PBMC profiling prevented conclusive comparison of naive and antigen-experienced compartments. Total diversity estimates from one million sequenced T cells were considered lower bounds and underestimates. There was a strong correlation between observed TCR beta diversity and the percentage of naive T cells measured by flow cytometry. Observed TCR beta diversity per million T cells fell roughly linearly with age, and a significant reduction was already apparent by age roughly 41.

Donors were a few dozen systemically healthy Caucasian individuals from Russia aged roughly 6 to 90 years. Each donor gave about 9.7 milliliters of peripheral blood, drawn into EDTA-treated Vacutainer tubes. Ficoll-Paque density-gradient centrifugation was used to isolate PBMCs, with at least 6 million obtained per sample. Total RNA was extracted from PBMCs with Trizol reagent, with at least 5.5 micrograms obtained per sample. Naive CD45RAhigh/CD27high T cell percentages were measured by flow cytometry on a PBMC aliquot from every donor. Receptors were amplified or captured by 5' RACE. The sample was run on an Illumina HiSeq 2500. The second PCR ran for about 6 to 12 cycles and used a J-beta primer mix along with a sample-barcoded 5' primer. A template-switch 5' adaptor carrying 12 random nucleotides introduced a unique molecular identifier onto each TCR beta cDNA molecule. Each sample yielded at least 3 million CDR3-containing paired-end reads. All of the RNA was converted into first-strand cDNA using the Mint cDNA synthesis kit, with a TRBC-specific oligonucleotide serving as the primer. All cDNA was treated with uracil-DNA glycosylase and then went through a first 18-cycle PCR with the universal primers M1SS and BC2_uni_R. The study's processing was this. For normalization, 1 million high-quality reads, each with a distinct molecular identifier, were randomly selected from each sample. Instead of being binned into consensus sequences, reads with shared molecular identifiers were discarded. MiTCR, run with a Q25 quality threshold and the strictest error-elimination algorithm, handled CDR3 identification, clonotype clustering and error correction. A nonparametric unseen species model using Euler transformation provided a lower-bound estimate of total TCR beta diversity. TCRdb reprocessing: public reads trimmed at Q25 with fastp, clones called with MiXCR, in-frame beta chains kept. CDR3 protein sequences are deduplicated, and each keeps its most common genes and DNA. What appears here as the V and J calls and clone size reflects TCRdb's work, not the paper's. The sample table shows just over 1 million distinct CDR3 sequences, and around 43% are seen once. The ten biggest clones cover approximately 19% of the sample.

Inclusive of the bounding cysteine and phenylalanine, the CDR3 is 12 residues long. CDR3 DNA is the only sequence kept; it has 36 bases, read in frame from the first base. According to the germline V gene, CDR1 reads SGHTA and CDR2 reads FQGNSA. Trimming takes 6 bases from V and 2 bases from J, and the germline ends sit 8 bases apart. This clonotype was counted ten times or more. The clone's antigen remains unknown. No base quality values were provided; no much bigger clone lies one nucleotide off. This TCR came from a woman aged 60-75 years in good health. Material: blood. The chain uses TRBV7-2 and TRBJ2-7; a weak D assignment points to TRBD1 (5 bases agree). CDR3 region: CASSSTAYEQYF. The DNA is as follows: TGTGCCAGCAGTTCGACAGCCTACGAGCAGTACTTC.